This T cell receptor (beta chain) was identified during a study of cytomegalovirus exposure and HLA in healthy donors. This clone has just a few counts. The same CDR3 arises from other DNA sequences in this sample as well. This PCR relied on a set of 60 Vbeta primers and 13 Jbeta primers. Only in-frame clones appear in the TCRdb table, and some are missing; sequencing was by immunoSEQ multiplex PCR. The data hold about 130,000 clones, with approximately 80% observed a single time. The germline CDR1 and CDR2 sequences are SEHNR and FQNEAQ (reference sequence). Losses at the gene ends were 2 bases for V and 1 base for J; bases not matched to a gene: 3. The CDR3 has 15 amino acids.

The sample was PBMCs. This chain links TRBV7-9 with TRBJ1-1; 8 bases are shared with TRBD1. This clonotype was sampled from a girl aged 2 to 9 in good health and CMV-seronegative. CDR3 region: CASSLSGGGNTEAFF. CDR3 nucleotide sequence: TGTGCCAGCAGCTTATCAGGGGGCGGGAACACTGAAGCTTTCTTT. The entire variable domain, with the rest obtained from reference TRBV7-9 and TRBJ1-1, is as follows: DTGVSQNPRHKITKRGQNVTFRCDPISEHNRLYWYRQTLGQGPEFLTYFQNEAQLEKSRLLSDRFSAERPKGSFSTLEIQRTEQGDSAMYLCASSLSGGGNTEAFFGQGTRLTVV.